This T cell receptor (beta chain) came from a study of blood T cell repertoires in COVID-19. Study summary: Spain, Italy and the United States supplied samples that represented acute and convalescent COVID-19. In each case, the material was cDNA or gDNA derived from T cells, B-cell-depleted T cells, or PBMCs.

A few counts support this clone. CDR3 size: 13 residues. Germline V CDR1 and CDR2: SGDLS, YYNGEE. The V gene lost 3 bases and the J gene lost 2 bases, with 8 bases spanning the gap. Original analysis: Using reference gene primer amplification, nucleated cell counts were estimated. Assay: immunoSEQ multiplex PCR; the TCRdb copy retains only in-frame clones and omits some. V, J and clone size are taken as reported in that table, and D and trimming were inferred from the DNA itself. The profile shows 200,000 to 250,000 clones, about 90% of them singletons. The receptor comes from a woman in her fifties or sixties with acute or convalescent COVID-19. The V gene is TRBV9, the J gene TRBJ2-5; D not resolved. Material for sequencing was peripheral blood. The CDR3 spells CASSASRQETQYF. The CDR3 region has the DNA TGTGCCAGCAGCGCTTCTAGGCAAGAGACCCAGTACTTC.